This T cell receptor beta chain derives from a study of blood T cell repertoires in COVID-19. The J segment lost 5 bases and the V segment lost 0 bases, leaving 13 bases of the junction unmatched. Germline CDR1 is LGHDT and CDR2 is YNNKEL (reference sequence). The CDR3 has 18 residues. TCRdb keeps only in-frame clones here, not all; method: immunoSEQ multiplex PCR. The table includes about 270,000 clones, approximately 90% detected once. The material sequenced was PBMCs or T cells enriched from blood (not recorded which). The sequence came from a woman between 35 and 50 years old with acute COVID-19. The chain couples TRBV3-1 (or the pseudogene TRBV3-2) to TRBJ2-5; 9 bases are shared with TRBD2. CDR3 amino acids: CASSQESGGGASLETQYF. CDR3 bases: TGTGCCAGCAGCCAAGAATCAGGCGGGGGGGCAAGTTTGGAGACCCAGTACTTC.